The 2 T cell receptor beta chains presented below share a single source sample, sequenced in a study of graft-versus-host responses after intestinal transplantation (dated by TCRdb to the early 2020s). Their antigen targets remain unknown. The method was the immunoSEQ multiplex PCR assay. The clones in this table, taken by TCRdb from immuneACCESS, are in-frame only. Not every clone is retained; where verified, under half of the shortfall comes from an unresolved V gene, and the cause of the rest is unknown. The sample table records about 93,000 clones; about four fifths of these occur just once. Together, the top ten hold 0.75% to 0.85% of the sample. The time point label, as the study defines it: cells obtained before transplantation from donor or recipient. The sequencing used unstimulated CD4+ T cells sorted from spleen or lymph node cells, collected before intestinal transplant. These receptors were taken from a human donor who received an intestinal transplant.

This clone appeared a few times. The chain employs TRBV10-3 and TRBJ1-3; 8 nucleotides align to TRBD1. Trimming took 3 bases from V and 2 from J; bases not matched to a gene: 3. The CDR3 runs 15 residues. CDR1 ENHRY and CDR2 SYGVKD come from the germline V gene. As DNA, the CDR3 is TGTGCCATCAGTGATAAACAGGGGGCTGGAAACACCATATATTTT. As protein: CAISDKQGAGNTIYF.

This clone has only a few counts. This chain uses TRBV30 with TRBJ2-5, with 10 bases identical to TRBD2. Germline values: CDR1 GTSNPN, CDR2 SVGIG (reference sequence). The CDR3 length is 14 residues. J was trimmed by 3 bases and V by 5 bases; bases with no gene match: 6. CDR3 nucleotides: TGTGCCTGGGCTCCCGGGACTAGCGAAGAGACCCAGTACTTC. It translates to CAWAPGTSEETQYF. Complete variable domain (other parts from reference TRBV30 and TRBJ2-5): SQTIHQWPATLVQPVGSPLSLECTVEGTSNPNLYWYRQAAGRGLQLLFYSVGIGQISSEVPQNLSASRPQDRQFILSSKKLLLSDSGFYLCAWAPGTSEETQYFGPGTRLLVL.